This T cell receptor beta chain came from a study of blood T cells in healthy people across ages. Using a J-beta primer mix together with a sample-barcoded 5' primer, a second PCR was run for about 6 to 11 cycles. MiXCR, applied by TCRdb to the 5' RACE reads, yields one record per CDR3 protein. The profile shows 500,000 to 550,000 distinct CDR3 sequences, 24% of them singletons. The length of the CDR3 is 13 residues. The V end lost 7 bases, the J end lost 0 bases, and 8 bases lay between the germline ends. In germline, CDR1 is MNHEY, CDR2 SMNVEV (reference sequence). The donors, healthy Caucasians from Russia, were aged roughly 6 to 100. This same sample was also taken into another study, of T cells of mothers and their children.

Sequenced material: blood. The V gene is TRBV27, the J gene TRBJ2-3; D gene unclear. The receptor was derived from a boy aged 10-17 years in good health. The CDR3 nucleotides are TGTGCCAGCACGAGGACGAGCACAGATACGCAGTATTTT. Translated: CASTRTSTDTQYF.